Here is one T cell receptor (beta chain) with its context. What it recognizes is unknown. Tissue processing of the graft released intraepithelial and lamina propria lymphocytes from it. The germline V gene has CDR1 MNHEY and CDR2 SVGAGI. Trimming at V came to 6 bases and at J to 2 bases, leaving 8 bases not matched to a gene. CDR3 length: 15 amino acids. Sequenced by immunoSEQ multiplex PCR; TCRdb stores in-frame clones only, minus some. Here the sample spans some 15,000 clones, more than 65% being singletons. This sample is part of a study of graft-versus-host responses after intestinal transplantation. On the study more broadly: Transplants were multivisceral, liver-intestinal, or isolated intestinal. Recipients across the board were started on anti-thymocyte globulin induction, then kept on tacrolimus and steroids for two to four years.

Whole-study results and caveats: There was an association between peak levels of circulating GvH clones and early post-transplant HvG declines.

The chain employs TRBV6-5 and TRBJ2-5, with 8 bases lining up with TRBD2. Here the sequenced sample was ileum tissue, taken 26 to 27 days after intestinal transplant. The receptor comes from a human patient who received an intestinal transplant, so some T cells may come from the graft donor. The CDR3 DNA reads as TGTGCCAGCAGCACGGGGGGGGCAGGGCAAGAGACCCAGTACTTC. It encodes CASSTGGAGQETQYF.